This record looks at one T cell receptor (beta chain) sequence and its context. This entry belongs to a study of blood T cell repertoires in COVID-19. Study-level information: PBMCs, B-cell-depleted T cells, or T cells were the source of the cDNA or gDNA that made up the material.

The germline gives CDR1 KGHSH, CDR2 LQKENI. This CDR3 is built from 13 residues. V was clipped by 3 bases and J by 5 bases, with 5 bases between them. As originally analysed: Amplified reference gene primers provided the basis for estimating nucleated cell counts. The table came from immunoSEQ multiplex PCR; TCRdb's copy has only in-frame clones and leaves some out. D and trimming come from the DNA, and the V and J calls and clone size come from that table. The sample consists of some 300,000 clones, 65% to 90% of them appearing once. This sequence originates from a woman in her seventies with COVID-19, enrolled during active disease. The chain combines TRBV18 with TRBJ1-6; unclear D gene. Source material: peripheral blood. Here the CDR3 DNA reads TGTGCCAGCTCACCCCAAAATAATTCACCCCTCCACTTT. This gives the protein CASSPQNNSPLHF.